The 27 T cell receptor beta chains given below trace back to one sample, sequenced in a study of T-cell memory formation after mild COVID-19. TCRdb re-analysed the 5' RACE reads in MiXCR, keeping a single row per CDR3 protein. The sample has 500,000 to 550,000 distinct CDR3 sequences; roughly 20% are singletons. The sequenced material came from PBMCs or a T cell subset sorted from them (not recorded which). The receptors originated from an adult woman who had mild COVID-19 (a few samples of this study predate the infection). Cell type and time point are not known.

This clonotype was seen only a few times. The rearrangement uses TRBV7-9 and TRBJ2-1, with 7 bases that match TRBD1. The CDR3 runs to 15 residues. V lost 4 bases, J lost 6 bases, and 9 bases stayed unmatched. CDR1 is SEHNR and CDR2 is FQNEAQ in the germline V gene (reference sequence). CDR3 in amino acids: CASSSRQGEVNEQFF. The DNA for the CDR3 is TGTGCCAGCAGCTCTAGACAGGGAGAGGTCAATGAGCAGTTCTTC.

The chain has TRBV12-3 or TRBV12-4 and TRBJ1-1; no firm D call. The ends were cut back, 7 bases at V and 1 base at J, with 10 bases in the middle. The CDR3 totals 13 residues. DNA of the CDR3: TGTGCCAGCATCGCCCGGGGGAACACTGAAGCTTTCTTT. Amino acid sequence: CASIARGNTEAFF.

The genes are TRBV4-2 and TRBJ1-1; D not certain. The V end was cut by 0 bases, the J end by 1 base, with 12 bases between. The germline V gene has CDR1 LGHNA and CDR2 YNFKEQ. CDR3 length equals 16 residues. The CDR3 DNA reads TGTGCCAGCAGCCAAGATCCCCGGGCCACGAACACTGAAGCTTTCTTT. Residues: CASSQDPRATNTEAFF.

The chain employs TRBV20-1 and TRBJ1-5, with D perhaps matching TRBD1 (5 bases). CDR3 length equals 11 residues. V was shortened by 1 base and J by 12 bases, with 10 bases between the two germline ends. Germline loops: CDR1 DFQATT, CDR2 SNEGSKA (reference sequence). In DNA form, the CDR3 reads TGCAGTGCTAGAGGCAGGGACGTCCAGCATTTT. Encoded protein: CSARGRDVQHF.

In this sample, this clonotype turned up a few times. For the CDR3, the DNA is TGTGCCACCAAAGCGTCCGGAGGGGAGACCCAGTACTTC. The encoded protein is CATKASGGETQYF. The chain has TRBV24-1 and TRBJ2-5; maybe TRBD2 (6 bases). The V end lost 8 bases, the J end lost 5 bases, and 14 bases lay between the germline ends. The CDR3 sequence is 13 residues long. Germline V gives CDR1 KGHDR, CDR2 SFDVKD.

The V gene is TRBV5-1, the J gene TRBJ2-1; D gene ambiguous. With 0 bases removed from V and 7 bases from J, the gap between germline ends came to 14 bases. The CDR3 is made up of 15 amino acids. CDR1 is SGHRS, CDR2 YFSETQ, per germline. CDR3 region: CASSLVDPALNEQFF. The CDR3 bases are TGCGCCAGCAGCTTGGTGGACCCGGCTTTAAATGAGCAGTTCTTC.

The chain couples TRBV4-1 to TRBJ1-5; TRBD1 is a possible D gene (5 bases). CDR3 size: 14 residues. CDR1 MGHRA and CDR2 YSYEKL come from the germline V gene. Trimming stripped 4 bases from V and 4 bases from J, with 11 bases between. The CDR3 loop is CASSLRGVNQPQHF. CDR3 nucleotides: TGCGCCAGCAGCCTCCGGGGGGTTAATCAGCCCCAGCATTTT.

CDR3 region: CATSRDRSRDAEQFF. CDR3 DNA: TGTGCCACCAGCAGAGATCGGTCGCGGGATGCTGAGCAGTTCTTC. This chain connects TRBV15 to TRBJ2-1; D perhaps matches TRBD2 (6 bases). CDR1 and CDR2 (germline): LNHNV, YYDKDF (reference sequence). There are 15 residues in the CDR3. V was cut by 0 bases and J by 9 bases, with 15 bases left in between.

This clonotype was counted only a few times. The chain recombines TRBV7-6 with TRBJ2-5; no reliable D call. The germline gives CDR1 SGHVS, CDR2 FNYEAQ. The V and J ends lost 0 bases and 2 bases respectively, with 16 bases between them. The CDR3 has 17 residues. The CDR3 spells CASSLATGAGPQETQYF. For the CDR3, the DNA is TGTGCCAGCAGCTTAGCCACCGGTGCCGGTCCACAAGAGACCCAGTACTTC.

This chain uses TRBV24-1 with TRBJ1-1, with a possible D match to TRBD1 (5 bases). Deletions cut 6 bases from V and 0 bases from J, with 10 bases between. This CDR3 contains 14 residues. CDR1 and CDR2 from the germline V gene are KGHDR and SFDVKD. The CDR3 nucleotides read TGTGCCACCAGTTCCGGGGGAATGAACACTGAAGCTTTCTTT. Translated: CATSSGGMNTEAFF.

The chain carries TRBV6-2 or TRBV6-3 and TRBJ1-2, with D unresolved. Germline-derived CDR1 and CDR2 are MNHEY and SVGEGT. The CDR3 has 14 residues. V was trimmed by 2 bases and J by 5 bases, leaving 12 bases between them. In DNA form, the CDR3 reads TGTGCCAGCAGTTACGTCCGAAAGGGATATGGCTACACCTTC. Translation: CASSYVRKGYGYTF.

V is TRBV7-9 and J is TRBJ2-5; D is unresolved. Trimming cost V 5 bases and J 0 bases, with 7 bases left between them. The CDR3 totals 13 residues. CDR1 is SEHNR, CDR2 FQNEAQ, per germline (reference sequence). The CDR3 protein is CASSHPYQETQYF. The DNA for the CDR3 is TGTGCCAGCAGCCACCCCTACCAAGAGACCCAGTACTTC.

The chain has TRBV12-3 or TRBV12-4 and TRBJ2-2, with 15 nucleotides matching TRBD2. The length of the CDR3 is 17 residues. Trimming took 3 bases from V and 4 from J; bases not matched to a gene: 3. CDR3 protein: CASSFGTSGGPTGELFF. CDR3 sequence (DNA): TGTGCCAGCAGTTTCGGGACTAGCGGGGGGCCCACCGGGGAGCTGTTTTTT.

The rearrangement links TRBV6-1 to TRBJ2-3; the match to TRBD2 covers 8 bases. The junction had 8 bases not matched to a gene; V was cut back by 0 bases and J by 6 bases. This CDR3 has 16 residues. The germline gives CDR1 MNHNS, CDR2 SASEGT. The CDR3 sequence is CASSEAGVGLEDTQYF. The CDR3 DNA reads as TGTGCCAGCAGTGAAGCCGGGGTGGGACTAGAGGATACGCAGTATTTT.

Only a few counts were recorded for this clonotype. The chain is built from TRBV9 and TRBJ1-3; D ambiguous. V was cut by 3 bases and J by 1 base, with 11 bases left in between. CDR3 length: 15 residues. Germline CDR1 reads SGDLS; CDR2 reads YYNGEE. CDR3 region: CASSERWGSGNTIYF. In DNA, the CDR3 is TGTGCCAGCAGCGAGCGGTGGGGTTCTGGAAACACCATATATTTT.

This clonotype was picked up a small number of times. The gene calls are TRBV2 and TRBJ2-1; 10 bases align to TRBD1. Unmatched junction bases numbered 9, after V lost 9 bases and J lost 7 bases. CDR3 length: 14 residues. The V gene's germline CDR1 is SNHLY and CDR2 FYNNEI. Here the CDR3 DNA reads TGTGCCAGGAGACAGGGGGCCACTAAAAATGAGCAGTTCTTC. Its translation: CARRQGATKNEQFF.

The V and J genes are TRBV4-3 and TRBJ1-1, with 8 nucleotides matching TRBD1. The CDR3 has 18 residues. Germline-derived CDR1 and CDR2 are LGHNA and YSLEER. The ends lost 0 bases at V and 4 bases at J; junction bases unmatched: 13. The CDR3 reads CASSQDYDGQGAFTEAFF. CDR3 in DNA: TGCGCCAGCAGCCAAGATTACGATGGGCAGGGGGCCTTCACTGAAGCTTTCTTT.

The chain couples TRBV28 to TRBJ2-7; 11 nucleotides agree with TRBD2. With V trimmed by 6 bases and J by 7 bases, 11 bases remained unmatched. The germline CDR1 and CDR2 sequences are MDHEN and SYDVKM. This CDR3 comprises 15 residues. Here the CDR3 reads CASSRGLAGWGEQYF. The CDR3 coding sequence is TGTGCCAGCAGCCGCGGACTAGCGGGTTGGGGGGAGCAGTACTTC.

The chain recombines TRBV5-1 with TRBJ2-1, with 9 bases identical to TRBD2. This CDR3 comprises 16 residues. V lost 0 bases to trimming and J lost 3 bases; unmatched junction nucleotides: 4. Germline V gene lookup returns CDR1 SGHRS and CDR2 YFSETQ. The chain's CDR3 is CASSLGVSGSYNEQFF. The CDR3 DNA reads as TGCGCCAGCAGCTTGGGTGTTAGCGGGAGCTACAATGAGCAGTTCTTC.

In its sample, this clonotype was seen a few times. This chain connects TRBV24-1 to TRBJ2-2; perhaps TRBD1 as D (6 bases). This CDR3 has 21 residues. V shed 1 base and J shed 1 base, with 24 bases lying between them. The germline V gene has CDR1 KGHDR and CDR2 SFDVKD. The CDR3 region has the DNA TGTGCCACCAGTGATTTTCGGGGTGCGTGGTCCGGACAGAAGAACACCGGGGAGCTGTTTTTT. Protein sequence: CATSDFRGAWSGQKNTGELFF.

CDR3 loop: CASSQATGGGGYTF. CDR3 DNA: TGTGCCAGCAGCCAAGCGACAGGGGGCGGTGGCTACACCTTC. The chain uses TRBV3-1 and TRBJ1-2; 10 nucleotides agree with TRBD1. Germline V gene lookup returns CDR1 LGHDT and CDR2 YNNKEL (reference sequence). CDR3 length: 14 amino acids. The ends lost 1 base at V and 7 bases at J; junction bases unmatched: 3.

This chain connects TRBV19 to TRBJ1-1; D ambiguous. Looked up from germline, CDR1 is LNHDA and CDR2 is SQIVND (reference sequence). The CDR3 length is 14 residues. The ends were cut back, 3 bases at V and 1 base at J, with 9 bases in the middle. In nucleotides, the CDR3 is TGTGCCAGTAGTATGGGAGGAGGGAACACTGAAGCTTTCTTT. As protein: CASSMGGGNTEAFF.

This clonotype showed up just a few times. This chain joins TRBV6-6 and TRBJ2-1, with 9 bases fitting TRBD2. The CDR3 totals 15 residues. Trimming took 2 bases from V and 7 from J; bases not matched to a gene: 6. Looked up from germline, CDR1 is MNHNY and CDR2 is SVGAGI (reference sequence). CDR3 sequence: CASSYAGGPKNEQFF. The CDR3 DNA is TGTGCCAGCAGTTACGCGGGAGGGCCAAAAAATGAGCAGTTCTTC.

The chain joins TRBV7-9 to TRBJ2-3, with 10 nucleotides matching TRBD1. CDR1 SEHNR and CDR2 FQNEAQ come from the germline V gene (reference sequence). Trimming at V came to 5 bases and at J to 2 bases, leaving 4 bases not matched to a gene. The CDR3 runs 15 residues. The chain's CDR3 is CASSDRGPVTDTQYF. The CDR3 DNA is TGTGCCAGCAGCGACAGGGGGCCCGTCACAGATACGCAGTATTTT.

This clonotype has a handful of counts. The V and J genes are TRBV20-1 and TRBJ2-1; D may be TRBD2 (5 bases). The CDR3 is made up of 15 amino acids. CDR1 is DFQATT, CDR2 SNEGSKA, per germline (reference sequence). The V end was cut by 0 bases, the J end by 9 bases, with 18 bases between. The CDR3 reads CSARDPRAPAGEQFF. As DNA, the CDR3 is TGCAGTGCTAGAGACCCTCGCGCCCCGGCGGGTGAGCAGTTCTTC.

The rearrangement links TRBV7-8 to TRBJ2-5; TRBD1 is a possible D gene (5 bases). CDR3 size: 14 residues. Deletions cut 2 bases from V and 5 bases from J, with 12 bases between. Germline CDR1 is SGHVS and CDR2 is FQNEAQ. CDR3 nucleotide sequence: TGTGCCAGCAGCTTACAGCTGGGGCGGGAGACCCAGTACTTC. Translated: CASSLQLGRETQYF.

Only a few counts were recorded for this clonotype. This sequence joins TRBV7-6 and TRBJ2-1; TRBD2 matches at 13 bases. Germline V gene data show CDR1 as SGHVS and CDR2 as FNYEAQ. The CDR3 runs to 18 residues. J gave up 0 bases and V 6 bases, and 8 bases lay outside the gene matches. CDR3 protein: CASSFGLAGEDSYNEQFF. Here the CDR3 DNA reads TGTGCCAGCAGTTTTGGACTAGCGGGAGAGGACTCCTACAATGAGCAGTTCTTC.